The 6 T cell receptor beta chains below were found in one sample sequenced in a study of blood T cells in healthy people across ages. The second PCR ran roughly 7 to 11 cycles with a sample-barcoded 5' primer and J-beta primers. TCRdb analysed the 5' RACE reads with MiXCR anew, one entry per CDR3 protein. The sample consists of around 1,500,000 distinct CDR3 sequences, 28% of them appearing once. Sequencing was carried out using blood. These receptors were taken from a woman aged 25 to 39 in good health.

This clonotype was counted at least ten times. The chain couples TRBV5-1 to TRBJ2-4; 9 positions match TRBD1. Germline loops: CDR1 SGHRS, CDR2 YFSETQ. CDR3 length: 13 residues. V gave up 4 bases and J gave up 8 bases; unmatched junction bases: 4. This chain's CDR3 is CASSLGQGDIQYF. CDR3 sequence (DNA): TGCGCCAGCAGCCTGGGACAGGGAGACATTCAGTACTTC.

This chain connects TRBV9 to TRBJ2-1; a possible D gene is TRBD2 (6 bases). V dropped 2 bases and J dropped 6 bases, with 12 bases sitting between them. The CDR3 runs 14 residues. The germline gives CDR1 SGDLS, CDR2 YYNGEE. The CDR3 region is CASSVGTGVNEQFF. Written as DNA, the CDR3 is TGTGCCAGCAGCGTCGGGACGGGAGTCAATGAGCAGTTCTTC.

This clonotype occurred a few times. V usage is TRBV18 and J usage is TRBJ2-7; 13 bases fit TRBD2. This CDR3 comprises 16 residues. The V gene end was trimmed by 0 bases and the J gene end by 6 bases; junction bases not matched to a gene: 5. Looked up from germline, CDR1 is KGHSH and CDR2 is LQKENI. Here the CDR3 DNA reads TGTGCCAGCTCACCACCGGGGACTAGCGGGAATGGCGAGCAGTACTTC. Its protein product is CASSPPGTSGNGEQYF. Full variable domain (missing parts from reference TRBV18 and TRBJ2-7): NAGVMQNPRHLVRRRGQEARLRCSPMKGHSHVYWYRQLPEEGLKFMVYLQKENIIDESGMPKERFSAEFPKEGPSILRIQQVVRGDSAAYFCASSPPGTSGNGEQYFGPGTRLTVT.

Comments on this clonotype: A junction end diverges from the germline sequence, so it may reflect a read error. The DNA for the CDR3 is TGCGCCGGCAGCTGGGGTCCCGAGACAGTAAACACCGGGGAGCTGTTTTTT. This codes for CAGSWGPETVNTGELFF. The V and J genes are TRBV5-1 and TRBJ2-2; TRBD1 might be the D (5 bases). The CDR3 sequence is 17 residues long. The germline V gene has CDR1 SGHRS and CDR2 YFSETQ.

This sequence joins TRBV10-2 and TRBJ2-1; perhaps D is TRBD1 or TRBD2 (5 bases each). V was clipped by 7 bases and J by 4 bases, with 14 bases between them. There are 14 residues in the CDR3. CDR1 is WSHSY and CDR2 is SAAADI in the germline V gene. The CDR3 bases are TGCGCCAGCAACCAACGAGGGGATTACAATGAGCAGTTCTTC. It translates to CASNQRGDYNEQFF.

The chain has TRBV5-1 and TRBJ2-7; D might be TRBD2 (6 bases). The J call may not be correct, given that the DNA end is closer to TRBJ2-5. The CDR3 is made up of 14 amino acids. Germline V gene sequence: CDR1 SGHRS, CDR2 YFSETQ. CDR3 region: CASSPSGEAETQYF. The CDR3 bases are TGCGCCAGCAGCCCGTCGGGGGAGGCTGAGACCCAGTACTTC.